These T cell receptor beta chains were read from a single sample in a study of T cells in Graves' hyperthyroidism and ophthalmopathy. TCRdb called the multiplex PCR reads again in MiXCR, with one record for every CDR3 protein. The table records approximately 300,000 distinct CDR3 sequences, about 18% of them present only once. The sample was blood. These receptors all come from a woman aged 55-70 years with Graves' ophthalmopathy. Both conserved end residues are part of each CDR3. The D gene is left open where the match is weak. Clone size is shown for a subset of rows, as once, few, many or a class of expanded clone.

cdr3_aa cdr3_nt d_call clone_size j_call v_call cdr3_length
CASSGRLTRGEKLFF TGTGCCAGCAGCGGGAGACTGACCCGGGGTGAAAAACTGTTTTTT NA many TRBJ1-4 TRBV7-2 15
CASSLAFGAPFSQYF TGCGCCAGCAGCCTAGCTTTTGGGGCCCCCTTTTCGCAGTACTTC NA few TRBJ2-7 TRBV4-1 15
CASSLLGRERNNEQFF TGTGCCAGTTCCCTCTTAGGGAGGGAGAGAAACAATGAGCAGTTCTTC TRBD2 many TRBJ2-1 TRBV6-2/TRBV6-3 16
CASSLGQGREETQYF TGTGCCAGCAGTCTTGGACAGGGAAGGGAAGAGACCCAGTACTTC TRBD1 NA TRBJ2-5 TRBV12-3/TRBV12-4 15
CASSYRPGGSYDDQPQHF TGTGCCAGCAGTTACAGGCCAGGGGGCTCCTACGACGATCAGCCCCAGCATTTT TRBD1 NA TRBJ1-5 TRBV6-2/TRBV6-3 18
CATTGDNFYEQYF TGTGCCACCACGGGGGATAATTTCTACGAGCAGTACTTC NA NA TRBJ2-7 TRBV7-9 13
CSAKERTNTGELFF TGCAGTGCCAAGGAAAGAACGAACACCGGGGAGCTGTTTTTT NA NA TRBJ2-2 TRBV20-1 14
CSASPLDRTSSYEQYF TGCAGTGCTAGCCCCCTCGACAGGACCAGCTCCTACGAGCAGTACTTC NA NA TRBJ2-7 TRBV20-1 16
CASSSLRDSYEQYF TGTGCCAGCAGCTCCTTGAGGGATAGCTACGAGCAGTACTTC NA many TRBJ2-7 TRBV5-5 14
CASRLSGPDNEQFF TGCGCCAGCCGGTTAAGCGGCCCAGACAATGAGCAGTTCTTC NA NA TRBJ2-1 TRBV5-1 14
CASSITNPDRYTF TGTGCCAGTAGTATTACCAACCCCGATCGCTACACCTTC NA NA TRBJ1-2 TRBV19 13
CASSPNRENTGELFF TGTGCCAGCAGCCCGAACAGGGAGAACACCGGGGAGCTGTTTTTT NA many TRBJ2-2 TRBV7-2 15
CASSPGGNTYNEQFF TGCGCCAGCAGCCCGGGGGGGAACACCTACAATGAGCAGTTCTTC TRBD2 NA TRBJ2-1 TRBV4-3 15
CASSLRQQGNEQFF NA NA NA TRBJ2-1 TRBV10-2 14